This record looks at one TCR beta chain sequence and its context. The data stem from a study of regulatory T cells in long-lasting Graves disease. The time point is: persistent/refractory GD, antithyroid drugs over 5 years with positive TRAb. The TCR library used RNA extracted from PBMCs. This CDR3 is built from 15 residues. Germline-derived CDR1 and CDR2 are MNHEY and SVGEGT. The V segment lost 2 bases and the J segment 7 bases; nucleotides outside the gene matches: 5. Construction of TCR beta libraries relied on iRepertoire HTBI primers and on Arm-PCR targeting CDR3 regions. A single record per CDR3 protein comes from TCRdb applying MiXCR to the multiplex PCR reads. The repertoire includes hundreds of thousands of distinct CDR3 sequences, roughly a fifth of them detected once, and just under 30% sits in the top ten.

This specimen consisted of peripheral blood mononuclear cells (PBMCs), obtained when the disease was refractory, from a patient treated with antithyroid drugs. This TCR came from a female donor with Graves disease. The rearrangement joins TRBV6-2 or TRBV6-3 to TRBJ2-1; the match to TRBD2 covers 10 bases. This chain's CDR3 is CASSYGAGGLNEQFF. The CDR3 nucleotides are TGTGCCAGCAGTTACGGAGCGGGGGGGCTGAATGAGCAGTTCTTC.